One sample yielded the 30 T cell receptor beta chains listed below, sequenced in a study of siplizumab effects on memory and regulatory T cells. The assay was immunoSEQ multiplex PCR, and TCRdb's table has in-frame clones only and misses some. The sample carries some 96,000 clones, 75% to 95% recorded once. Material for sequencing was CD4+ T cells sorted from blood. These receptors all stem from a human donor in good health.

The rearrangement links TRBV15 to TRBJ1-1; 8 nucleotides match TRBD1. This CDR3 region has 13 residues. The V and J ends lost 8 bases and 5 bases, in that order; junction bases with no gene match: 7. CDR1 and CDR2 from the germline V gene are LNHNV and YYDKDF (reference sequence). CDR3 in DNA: TGTGCCACCGGCGACAGGGGTGGAACTGAAGCTTTCTTT. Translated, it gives CATGDRGGTEAFF.

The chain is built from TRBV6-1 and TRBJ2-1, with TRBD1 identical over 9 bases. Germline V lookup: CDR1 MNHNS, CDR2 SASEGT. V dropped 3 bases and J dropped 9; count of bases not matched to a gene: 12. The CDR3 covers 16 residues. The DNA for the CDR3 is TGTGCCAGCAGTGATCCACCGGGACAGGGTATTTCTGAGCAGTTCTTC. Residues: CASSDPPGQGISEQFF.

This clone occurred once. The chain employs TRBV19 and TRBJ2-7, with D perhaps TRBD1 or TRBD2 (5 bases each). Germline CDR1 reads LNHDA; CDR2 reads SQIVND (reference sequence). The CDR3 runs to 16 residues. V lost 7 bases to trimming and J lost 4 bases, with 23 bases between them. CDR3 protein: CASNPGRSVVPYEQYF. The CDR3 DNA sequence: TGTGCCAGTAACCCGGGACGGAGCGTAGTCCCTTACGAGCAGTACTTC.

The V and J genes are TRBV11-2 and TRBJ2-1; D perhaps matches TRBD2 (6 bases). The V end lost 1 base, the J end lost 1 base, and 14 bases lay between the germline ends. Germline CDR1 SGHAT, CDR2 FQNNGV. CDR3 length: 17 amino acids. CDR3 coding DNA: TGTGCCAGCAGCTTAGGCCTTCTAGCGTCGTCCTACAATGAGCAGTTCTTC. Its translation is CASSLGLLASSYNEQFF.

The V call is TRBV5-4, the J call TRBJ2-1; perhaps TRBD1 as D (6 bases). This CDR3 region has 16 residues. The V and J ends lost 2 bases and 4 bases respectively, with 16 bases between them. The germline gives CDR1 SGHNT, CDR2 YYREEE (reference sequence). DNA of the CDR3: TGTGCCAGCAGCTTTTACGCAGGACAGAAGTACAATGAGCAGTTCTTC. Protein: CASSFYAGQKYNEQFF.

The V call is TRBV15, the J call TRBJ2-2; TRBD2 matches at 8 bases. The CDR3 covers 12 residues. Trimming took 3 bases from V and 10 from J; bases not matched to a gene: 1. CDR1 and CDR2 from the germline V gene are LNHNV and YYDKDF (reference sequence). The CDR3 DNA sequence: TGTGCCACCAGCAGGCGGGGGGAGGAGCTGTTTTTT. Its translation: CATSRRGEELFF.

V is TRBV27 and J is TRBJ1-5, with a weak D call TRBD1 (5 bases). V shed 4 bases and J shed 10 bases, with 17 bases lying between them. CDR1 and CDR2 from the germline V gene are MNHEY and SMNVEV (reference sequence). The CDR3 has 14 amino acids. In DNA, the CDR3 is TGTGCCAGCAGTTCACAGGACGAGAGCGGACCCCAGCATTTT. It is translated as CASSSQDESGPQHF.

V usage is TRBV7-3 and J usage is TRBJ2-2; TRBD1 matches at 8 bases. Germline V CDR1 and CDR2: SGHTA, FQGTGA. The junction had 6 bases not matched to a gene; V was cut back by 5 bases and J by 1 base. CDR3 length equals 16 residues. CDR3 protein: CASSRVGTGNTGELFF. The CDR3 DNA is TGTGCCAGCAGCCGCGTTGGGACAGGGAACACCGGGGAGCTGTTTTTT.

The CDR3 DNA follows: TGTGCCAGCAGCAAAGATCCAATAGTACACGGGACAGGCCGGAGCACCGGGGAGCTGTTTTTT. Protein sequence: CASSKDPIVHGTGRSTGELFF. The rearrangement uses TRBV21-1 and TRBJ2-2; the D segment call TRBD1 is taken from the table without a DNA check. TRBV21-1 is listed as a pseudogene. CDR3 length: 21 amino acids.

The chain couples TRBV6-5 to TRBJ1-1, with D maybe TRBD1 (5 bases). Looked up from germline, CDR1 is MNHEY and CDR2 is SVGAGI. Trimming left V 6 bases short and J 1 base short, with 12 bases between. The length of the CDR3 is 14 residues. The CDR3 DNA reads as TGTGCCAGCAGCTCCTGGGACTCGAACACTGAAGCTTTCTTT. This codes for CASSSWDSNTEAFF.

CDR3 amino acids: CASSLGAGENWETQYF. Here the CDR3 DNA reads TGTGCCAGCAGCTTAGGGGCAGGGGAGAACTGGGAGACCCAGTACTTC. The rearrangement uses TRBV7-7 and TRBJ2-5, with D tentatively TRBD1 (6 bases). CDR1 is SSHAT, CDR2 FNYEAQ, per germline (reference sequence). The CDR3 covers 16 residues. V was pared by 1 base and J by 5 bases, with 17 bases between.

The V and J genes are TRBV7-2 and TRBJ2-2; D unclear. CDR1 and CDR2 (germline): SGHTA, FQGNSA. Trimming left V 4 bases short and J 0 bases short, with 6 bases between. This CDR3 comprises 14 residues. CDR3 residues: CASSSFTNTGELFF. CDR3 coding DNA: TGTGCCAGCAGCTCGTTTACGAACACCGGGGAGCTGTTTTTT.

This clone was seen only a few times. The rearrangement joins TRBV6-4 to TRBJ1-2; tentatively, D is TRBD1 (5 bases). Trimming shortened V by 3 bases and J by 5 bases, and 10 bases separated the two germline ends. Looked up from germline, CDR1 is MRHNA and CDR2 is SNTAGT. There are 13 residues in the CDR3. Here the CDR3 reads CASSEGGRYGYTF. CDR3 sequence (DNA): TGTGCCAGCAGTGAGGGGGGAAGATATGGCTACACCTTC.

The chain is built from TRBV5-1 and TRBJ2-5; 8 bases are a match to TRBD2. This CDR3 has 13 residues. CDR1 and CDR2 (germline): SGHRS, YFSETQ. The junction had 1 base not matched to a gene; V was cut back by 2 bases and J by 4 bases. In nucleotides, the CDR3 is TGCGCCAGCAGCTTCCTAGCGGGAGAGACCCAGTACTTC. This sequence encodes CASSFLAGETQYF.

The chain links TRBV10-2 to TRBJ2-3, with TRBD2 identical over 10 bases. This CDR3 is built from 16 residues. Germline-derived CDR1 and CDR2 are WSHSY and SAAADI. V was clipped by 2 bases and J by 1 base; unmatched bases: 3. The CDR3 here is CASSERGLAGTDTQYF. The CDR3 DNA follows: TGCGCCAGCAGTGAGCGTGGACTAGCGGGCACAGATACGCAGTATTTT.

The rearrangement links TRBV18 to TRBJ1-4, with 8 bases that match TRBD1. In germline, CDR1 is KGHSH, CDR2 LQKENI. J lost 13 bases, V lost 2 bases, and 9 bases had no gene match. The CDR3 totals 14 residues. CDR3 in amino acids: CASSPGISDRVLFF. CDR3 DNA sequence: TGTGCCAGCTCACCAGGTATCTCGGACAGGGTACTGTTTTTT.

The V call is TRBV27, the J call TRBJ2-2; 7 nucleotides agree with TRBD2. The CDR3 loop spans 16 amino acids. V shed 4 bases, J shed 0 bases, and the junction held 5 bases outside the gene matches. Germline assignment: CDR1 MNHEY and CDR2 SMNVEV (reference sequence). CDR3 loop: CASSSHGGTNTGELFF. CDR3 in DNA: TGTGCCAGCAGTTCTCACGGGGGGACGAACACCGGGGAGCTGTTTTTT.

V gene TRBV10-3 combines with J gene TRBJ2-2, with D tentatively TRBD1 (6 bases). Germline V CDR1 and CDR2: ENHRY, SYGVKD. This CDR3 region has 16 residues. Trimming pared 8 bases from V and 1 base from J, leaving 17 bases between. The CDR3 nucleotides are TGTGCCATCCGGTGGTCCTCGGACAGGAACACCGGGGAGCTGTTTTTT. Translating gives CAIRWSSDRNTGELFF.

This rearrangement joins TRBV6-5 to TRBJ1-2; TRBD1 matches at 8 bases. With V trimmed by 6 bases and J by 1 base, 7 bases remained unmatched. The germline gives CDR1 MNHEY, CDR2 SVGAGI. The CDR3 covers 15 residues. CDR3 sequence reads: CASRNAGGLNYGYTF. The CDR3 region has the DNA TGTGCCAGCAGAAACGCAGGGGGCCTTAACTATGGCTACACCTTC.

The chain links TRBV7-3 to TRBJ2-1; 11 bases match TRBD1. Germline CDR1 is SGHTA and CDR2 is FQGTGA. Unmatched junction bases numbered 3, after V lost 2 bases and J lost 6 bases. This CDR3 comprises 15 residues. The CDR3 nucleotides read TGTGCCAGCAGCTTAGGGACAGGGGGAACCAATGAGCAGTTCTTC. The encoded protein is CASSLGTGGTNEQFF.

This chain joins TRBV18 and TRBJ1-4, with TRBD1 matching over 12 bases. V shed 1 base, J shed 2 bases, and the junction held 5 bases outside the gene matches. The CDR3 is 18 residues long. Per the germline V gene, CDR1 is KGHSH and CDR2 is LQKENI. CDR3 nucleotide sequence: TGTGCCAGCTCACCACAGGGACAGGGGGCGAGCACTAATGAAAAACTGTTTTTT. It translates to CASSPQGQGASTNEKLFF.

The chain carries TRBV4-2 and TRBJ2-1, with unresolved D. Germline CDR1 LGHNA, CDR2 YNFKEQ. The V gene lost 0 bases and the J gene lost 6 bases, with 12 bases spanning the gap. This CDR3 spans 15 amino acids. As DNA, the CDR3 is TGTGCCAGCAGCCAAGACGGGCCCACGGGCAATGAGCAGTTCTTC. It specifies CASSQDGPTGNEQFF.

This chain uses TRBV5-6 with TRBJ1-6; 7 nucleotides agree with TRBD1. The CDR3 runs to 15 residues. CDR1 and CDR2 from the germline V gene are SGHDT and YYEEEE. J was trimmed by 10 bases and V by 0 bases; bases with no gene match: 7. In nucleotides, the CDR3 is TGTGCCAGCAGCTTGGAGTTAGGGGGCGACTCACCCCTCCACTTT. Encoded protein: CASSLELGGDSPLHF. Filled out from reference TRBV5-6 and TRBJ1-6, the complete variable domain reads DAGVTQSPTHLIKTRGQQVTLRCSPKSGHDTVSWYQQALGQGPQFIFQYYEEEERQRGNFPDRFSGHQFPNYSSELNVNALLLGDSALYLCASSLELGGDSPLHFGNGTRLTVT.

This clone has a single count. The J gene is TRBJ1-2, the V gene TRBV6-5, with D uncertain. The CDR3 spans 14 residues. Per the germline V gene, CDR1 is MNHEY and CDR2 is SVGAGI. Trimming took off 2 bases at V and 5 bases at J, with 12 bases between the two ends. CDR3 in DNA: TGTGCCAGCAGTTACCGCGACACCCGTTATGGCTACACCTTC. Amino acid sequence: CASSYRDTRYGYTF.

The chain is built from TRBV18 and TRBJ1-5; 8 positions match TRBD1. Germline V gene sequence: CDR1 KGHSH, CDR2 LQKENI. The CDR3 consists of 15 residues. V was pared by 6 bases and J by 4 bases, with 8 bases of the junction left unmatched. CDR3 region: CASSPSGGGNQPQHF. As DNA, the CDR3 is TGTGCCAGCTCTCCTTCAGGGGGCGGGAATCAGCCCCAGCATTTT.

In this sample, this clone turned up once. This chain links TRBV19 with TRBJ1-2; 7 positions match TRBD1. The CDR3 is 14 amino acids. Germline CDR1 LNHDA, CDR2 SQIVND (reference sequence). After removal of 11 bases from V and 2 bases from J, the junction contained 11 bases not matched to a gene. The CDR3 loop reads CAVLPRGQNYGYTF. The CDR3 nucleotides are TGTGCCGTATTACCTCGGGGACAGAACTATGGCTACACCTTC.

Here the CDR3 DNA reads TGTGCCAGCAGCTTAGGGCAGGGGGCTCCCTACGAGCAGTACTTC. Translation: CASSLGQGAPYEQYF. J is TRBJ2-7 and V is TRBV7-3; the match to TRBD1 covers 8 bases. J lost 2 bases, V lost 2 bases, and 5 bases had no gene match. CDR1 is SGHTA and CDR2 is FQGTGA in the germline V gene. This CDR3 comprises 15 residues.

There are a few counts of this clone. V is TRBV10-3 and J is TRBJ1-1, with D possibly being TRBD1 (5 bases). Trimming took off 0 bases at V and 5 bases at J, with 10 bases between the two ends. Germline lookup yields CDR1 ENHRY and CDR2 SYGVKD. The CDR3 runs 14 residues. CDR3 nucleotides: TGTGCCATCAGTGAGTCGCAGGGTTGGACTGAAGCTTTCTTT. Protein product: CAISESQGWTEAFF.

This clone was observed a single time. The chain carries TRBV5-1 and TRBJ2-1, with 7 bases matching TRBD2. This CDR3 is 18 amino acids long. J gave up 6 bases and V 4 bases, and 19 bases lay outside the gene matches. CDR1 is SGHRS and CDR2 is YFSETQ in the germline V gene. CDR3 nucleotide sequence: TGCGCCAGCAGCCCGGCTTGGGGGGGATCCTCCCCTATCAATGAGCAGTTCTTC. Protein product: CASSPAWGGSSPINEQFF.

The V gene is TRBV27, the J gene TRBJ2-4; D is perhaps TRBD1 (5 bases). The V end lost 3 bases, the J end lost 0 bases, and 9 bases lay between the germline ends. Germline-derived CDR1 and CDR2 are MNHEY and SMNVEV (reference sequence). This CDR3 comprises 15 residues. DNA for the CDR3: TGTGCCAGCAGTTTTGACAGCCTAGCCAAAAACATTCAGTACTTC. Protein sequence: CASSFDSLAKNIQYF.